The present T cell receptor beta chain was sequenced within a study of vaccination and CD4 T cells after COVID-19. V was cut by 3 bases and J by 4 bases, with 15 bases left in between. Germline V lookup: CDR1 SGHTA, CDR2 FQGNSA. The CDR3 extends over 15 amino acids. TCRdb independently ran MiXCR on the PCR reads; one entry per CDR3 protein. The table shows 20,000 to 25,000 distinct CDR3 sequences, with around 49% occurring only once. This TCR was recovered from a human donor who had recovered from COVID-19. J is TRBJ2-5 and V is TRBV7-2, with a possible D match to TRBD1 (7 bases). The starting material was CD4+ T cells from blood, obtained before SARS-CoV-2 vaccination. CDR3 amino acids: CASSLGNQGGETQYF. For the CDR3, the DNA is TGTGCCAGCAGCTTGGGCAACCAGGGGGGAGAGACCCAGTACTTC.